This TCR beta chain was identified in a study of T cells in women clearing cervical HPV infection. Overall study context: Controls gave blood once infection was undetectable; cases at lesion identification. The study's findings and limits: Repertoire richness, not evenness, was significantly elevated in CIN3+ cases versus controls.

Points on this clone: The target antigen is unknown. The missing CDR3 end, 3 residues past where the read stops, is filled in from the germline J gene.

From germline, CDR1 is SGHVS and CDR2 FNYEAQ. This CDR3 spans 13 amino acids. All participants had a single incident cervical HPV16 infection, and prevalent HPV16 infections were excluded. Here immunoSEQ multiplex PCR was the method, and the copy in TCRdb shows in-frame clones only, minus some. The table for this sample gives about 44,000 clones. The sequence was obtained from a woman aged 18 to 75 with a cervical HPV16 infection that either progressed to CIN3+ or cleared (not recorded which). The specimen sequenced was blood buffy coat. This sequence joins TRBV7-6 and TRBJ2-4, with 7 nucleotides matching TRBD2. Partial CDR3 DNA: TGTGCCAGCAGCTTAAGCAGGGACTATGGT. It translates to CASSLSRDYG. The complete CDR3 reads CASSLSRDYGQYF.